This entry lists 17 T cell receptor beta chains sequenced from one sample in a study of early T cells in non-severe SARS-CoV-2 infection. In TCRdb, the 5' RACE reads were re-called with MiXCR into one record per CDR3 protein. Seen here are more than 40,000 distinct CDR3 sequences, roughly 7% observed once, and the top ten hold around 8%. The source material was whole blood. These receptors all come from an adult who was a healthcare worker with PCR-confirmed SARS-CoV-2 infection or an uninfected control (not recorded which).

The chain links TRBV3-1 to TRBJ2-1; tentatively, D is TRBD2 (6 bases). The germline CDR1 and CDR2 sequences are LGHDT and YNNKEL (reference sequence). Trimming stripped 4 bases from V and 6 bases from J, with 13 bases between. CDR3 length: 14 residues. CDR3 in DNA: TGTGCCAGCAGCCCTAGCGCCGCTGGCAATGAGCAGTTCTTC. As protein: CASSPSAAGNEQFF.

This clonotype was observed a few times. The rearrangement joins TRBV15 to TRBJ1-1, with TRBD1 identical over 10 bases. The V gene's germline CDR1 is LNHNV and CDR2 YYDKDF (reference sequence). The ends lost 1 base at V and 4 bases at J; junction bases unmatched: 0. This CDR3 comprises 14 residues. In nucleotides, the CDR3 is TGTGCCACCAGCAGAGGGACAGGGGGCACTGAAGCTTTCTTT. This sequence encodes CATSRGTGGTEAFF.

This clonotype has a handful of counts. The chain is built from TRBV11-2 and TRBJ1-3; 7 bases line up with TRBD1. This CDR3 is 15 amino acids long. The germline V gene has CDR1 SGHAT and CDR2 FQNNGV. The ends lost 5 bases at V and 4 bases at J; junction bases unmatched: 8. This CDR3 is CASSTRGTEGNTIYF. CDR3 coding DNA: TGTGCCAGCAGCACCAGGGGGACGGAAGGAAACACCATATATTTT.

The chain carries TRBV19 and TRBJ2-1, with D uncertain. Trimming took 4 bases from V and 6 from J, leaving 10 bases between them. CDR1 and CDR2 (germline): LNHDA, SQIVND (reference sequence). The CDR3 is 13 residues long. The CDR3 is CASSTVPANEQFF. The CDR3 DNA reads TGTGCCAGTAGTACGGTTCCAGCCAATGAGCAGTTCTTC. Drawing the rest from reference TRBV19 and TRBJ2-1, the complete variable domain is DGGITQSPKYLFRKEGQNVTLSCEQNLNHDAMYWYRQDPGQGLRLIYYSQIVNDFQKGDIAEGYSVSREKKESFPLTVTSAQKNPTAFYLCASSTVPANEQFFGPGTRLTVL.

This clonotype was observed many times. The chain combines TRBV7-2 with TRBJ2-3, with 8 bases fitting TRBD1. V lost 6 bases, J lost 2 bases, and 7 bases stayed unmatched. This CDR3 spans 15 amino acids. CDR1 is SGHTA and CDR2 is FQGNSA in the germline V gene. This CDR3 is CASSKRTGHTDTQYF. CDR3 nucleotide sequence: TGTGCCAGCAGTAAAAGGACAGGGCACACAGATACGCAGTATTTT. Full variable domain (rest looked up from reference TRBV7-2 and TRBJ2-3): GAGVSQSPSNKVTEKGKDVELRCDPISGHTALYWYRQSLGQGLEFLIYFQGNSAPDKSGLPSDRFSAERTGGSVSTLTIQRTQQEDSAVYLCASSKRTGHTDTQYFGPGTRLTVL.

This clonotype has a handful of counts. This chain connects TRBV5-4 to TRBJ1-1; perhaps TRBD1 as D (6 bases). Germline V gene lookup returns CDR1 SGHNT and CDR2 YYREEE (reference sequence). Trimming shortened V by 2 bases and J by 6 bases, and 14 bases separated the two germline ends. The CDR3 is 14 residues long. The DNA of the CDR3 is TGTGCCAGCAGCTTTTCCTCAGGGGCCCCTGAAGCTTTCTTT. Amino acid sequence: CASSFSSGAPEAFF.

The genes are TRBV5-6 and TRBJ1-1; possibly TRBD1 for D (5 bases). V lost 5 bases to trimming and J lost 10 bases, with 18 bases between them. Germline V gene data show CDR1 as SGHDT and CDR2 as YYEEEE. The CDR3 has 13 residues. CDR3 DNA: TGTGCCAGCAGTGAGGCAGGGAGCGTACGAGCTTTCTTT. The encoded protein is CASSEAGSVRAFF.

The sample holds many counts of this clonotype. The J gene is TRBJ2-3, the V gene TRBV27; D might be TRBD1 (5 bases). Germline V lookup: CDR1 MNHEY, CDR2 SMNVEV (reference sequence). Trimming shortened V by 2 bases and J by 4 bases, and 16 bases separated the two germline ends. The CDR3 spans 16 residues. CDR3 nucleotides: TGTGCCAGCAGTTTAATATATGATAGGGGTGCAGATACGCAGTATTTT. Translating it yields CASSLIYDRGADTQYF.

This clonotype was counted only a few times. CDR3 DNA sequence: TGTGCCAGCAGCCCGTTAGAGGGAAACATTCAGTACTTC. It is translated as CASSPLEGNIQYF. This chain links TRBV4-2 with TRBJ2-4, with D perhaps matching TRBD2 (5 bases). Per germline, CDR1 LGHNA and CDR2 YNFKEQ. V gave up 4 bases and J gave up 6 bases, with 10 bases separating them. The length of the CDR3 is 13 residues.

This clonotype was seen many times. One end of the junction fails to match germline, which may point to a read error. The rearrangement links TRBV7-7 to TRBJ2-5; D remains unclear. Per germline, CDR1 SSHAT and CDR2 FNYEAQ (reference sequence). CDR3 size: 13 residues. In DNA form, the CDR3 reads TGTGCTAGCAGCTCACTTTCAAAAGAGACCCAGTACTTC. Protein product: CASSSLSKETQYF.

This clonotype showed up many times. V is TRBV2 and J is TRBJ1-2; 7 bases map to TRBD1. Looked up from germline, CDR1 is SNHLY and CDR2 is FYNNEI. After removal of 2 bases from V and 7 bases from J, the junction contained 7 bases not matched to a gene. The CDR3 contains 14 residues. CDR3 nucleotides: TGTGCCAGCAGTGAACGGGGACAGCGGATTGGCTACACCTTC. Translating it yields CASSERGQRIGYTF.

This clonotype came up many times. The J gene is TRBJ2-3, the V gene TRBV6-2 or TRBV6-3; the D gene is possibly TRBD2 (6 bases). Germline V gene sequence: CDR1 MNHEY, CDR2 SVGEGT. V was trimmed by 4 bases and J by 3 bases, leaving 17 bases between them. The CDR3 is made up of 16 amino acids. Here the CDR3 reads CASSLVSQRATDTQYF. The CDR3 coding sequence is TGTGCCAGCAGTTTAGTATCCCAGCGGGCAACAGATACGCAGTATTTT.

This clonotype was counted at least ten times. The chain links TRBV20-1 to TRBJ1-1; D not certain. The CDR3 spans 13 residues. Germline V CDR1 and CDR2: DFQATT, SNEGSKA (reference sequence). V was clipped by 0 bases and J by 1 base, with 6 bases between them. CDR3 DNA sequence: TGCAGTGCTAGAGATGAGGGGAACACTGAAGCTTTCTTT. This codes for CSARDEGNTEAFF.

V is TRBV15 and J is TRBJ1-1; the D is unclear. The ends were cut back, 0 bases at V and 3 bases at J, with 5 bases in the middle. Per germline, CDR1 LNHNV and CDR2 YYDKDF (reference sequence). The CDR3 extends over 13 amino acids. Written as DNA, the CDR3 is TGTGCCACCAGCAGAGACAGATACACTGAAGCTTTCTTT. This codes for CATSRDRYTEAFF.

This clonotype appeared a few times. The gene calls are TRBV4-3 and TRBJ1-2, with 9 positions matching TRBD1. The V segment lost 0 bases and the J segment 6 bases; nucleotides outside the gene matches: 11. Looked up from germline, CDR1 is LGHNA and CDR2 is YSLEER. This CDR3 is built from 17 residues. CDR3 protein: CASSQEVWGQGSNGYTF. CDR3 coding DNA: TGCGCCAGCAGCCAAGAAGTTTGGGGACAGGGTAGCAATGGCTACACCTTC.

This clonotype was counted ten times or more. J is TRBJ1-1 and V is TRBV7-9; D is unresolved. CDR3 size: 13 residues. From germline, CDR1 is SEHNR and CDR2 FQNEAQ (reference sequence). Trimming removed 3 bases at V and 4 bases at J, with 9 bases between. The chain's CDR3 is CASSFVGGTEAFF. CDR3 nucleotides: TGTGCCAGCAGCTTTGTCGGAGGCACTGAAGCTTTCTTT. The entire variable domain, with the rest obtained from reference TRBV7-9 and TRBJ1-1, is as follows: DTGVSQNPRHKITKRGQNVTFRCDPISEHNRLYWYRQTLGQGPEFLTYFQNEAQLEKSRLLSDRFSAERPKGSFSTLEIQRTEQGDSAMYLCASSFVGGTEAFFGQGTRLTVV.

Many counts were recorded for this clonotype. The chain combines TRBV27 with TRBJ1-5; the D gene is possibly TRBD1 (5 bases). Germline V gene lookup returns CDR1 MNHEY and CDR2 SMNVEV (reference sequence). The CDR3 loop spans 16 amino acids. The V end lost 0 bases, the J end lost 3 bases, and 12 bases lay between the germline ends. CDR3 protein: CASSLSGAVVNQPQHF. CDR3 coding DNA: TGTGCCAGCAGTTTATCAGGGGCCGTAGTCAATCAGCCCCAGCATTTT.